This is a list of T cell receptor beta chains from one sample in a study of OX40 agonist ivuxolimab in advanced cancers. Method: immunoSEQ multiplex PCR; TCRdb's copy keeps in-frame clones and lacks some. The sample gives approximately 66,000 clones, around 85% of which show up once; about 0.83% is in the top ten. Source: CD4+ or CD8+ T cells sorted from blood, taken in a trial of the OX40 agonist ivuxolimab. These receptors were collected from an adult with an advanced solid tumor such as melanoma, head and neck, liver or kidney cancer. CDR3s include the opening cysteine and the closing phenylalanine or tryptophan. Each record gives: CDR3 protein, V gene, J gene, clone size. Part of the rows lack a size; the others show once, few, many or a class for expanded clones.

CDR3 protein: CASSLNTEAFF
V gene: TRBV5-1
J gene: TRBJ1-1
clone size: .

CDR3 protein: CASSQDRGQGPLHF
V gene: TRBV27
J gene: TRBJ1-6
clone size: .

CDR3 protein: CASSLGQVSYNEQFF
V gene: TRBV7-9
J gene: TRBJ2-1
clone size: few

CDR3 protein: CASSDTDRPSQETQYF
V gene: TRBV2
J gene: TRBJ2-5
clone size: once

CDR3 protein: CASRQLRGSNTEAFF
V gene: TRBV11-2
J gene: TRBJ1-1
clone size: .

CDR3 protein: CASSPAPRTASGSRETQYF
V gene: TRBV5-6
J gene: TRBJ2-5
clone size: once

CDR3 protein: CASSPFRTSGSSTDTQYF
V gene: TRBV5-1
J gene: TRBJ2-3
clone size: .

CDR3 protein: CASSPRGGVTEAFF
V gene: TRBV18
J gene: TRBJ1-1
clone size: .

CDR3 protein: CASSFKARAFF
V gene: TRBV28
J gene: TRBJ1-1
clone size: .

CDR3 protein: CASSLSYEQYF
V gene: TRBV7-2
J gene: TRBJ2-7
clone size: .

CDR3 protein: CASSLTGLTDTQYF
V gene: TRBV7-3
J gene: TRBJ2-3
clone size: .

CDR3 protein: CASSLGGGTGSYEQYF
V gene: TRBV14
J gene: TRBJ2-7
clone size: .

CDR3 protein: CASSLVAVGPNTEAFF
V gene: TRBV7-9
J gene: TRBJ1-1
clone size: .

CDR3 protein: CASSFPLGRPQPQHF
V gene: TRBV28
J gene: TRBJ1-5
clone size: .

CDR3 protein: CASSLSTEQYF
V gene: TRBV7-2
J gene: TRBJ2-7
clone size: .

CDR3 protein: CASSRLGSNTEAFF
V gene: TRBV18
J gene: TRBJ1-1
clone size: .

CDR3 protein: CASSPWAEQPQHF
V gene: TRBV6-1
J gene: TRBJ1-5
clone size: .

CDR3 protein: CASGLQGRGTEAFF
V gene: TRBV12-5
J gene: TRBJ1-1
clone size: .

CDR3 protein: CASSLDLGTINEQFF
V gene: TRBV7-9
J gene: TRBJ2-1
clone size: .

CDR3 protein: CASSTQGPSVDTQYF
V gene: TRBV5-1
J gene: TRBJ2-3
clone size: once

CDR3 protein: CASSLSPGGNYGYTF
V gene: TRBV7-9
J gene: TRBJ1-2
clone size: .

CDR3 protein: CASSPHTMNTEAFF
V gene: TRBV11-2
J gene: TRBJ1-1
clone size: .

CDR3 protein: CASSESIPTDTQYF
V gene: TRBV10-2
J gene: TRBJ2-3
clone size: once

CDR3 protein: CASSSWDGNTEAFF
V gene: TRBV7-2
J gene: TRBJ1-1
clone size: .

CDR3 protein: CASSPLGAGLLYGYTF
V gene: TRBV6-6
J gene: TRBJ1-2
clone size: .

CDR3 protein: CASSPRLGETQYF
V gene: TRBV11-3
J gene: TRBJ2-5
clone size: .

CDR3 protein: CASSRGRVSYEQYF
V gene: TRBV5-6
J gene: TRBJ2-7
clone size: .

CDR3 protein: CASSGGTRRGTQYF
V gene: TRBV2
J gene: TRBJ2-3
clone size: .

CDR3 protein: CAWIKKQGPRYGYTF
V gene: TRBV30
J gene: TRBJ1-2
clone size: .

CDR3 protein: CASSQVRESTDTQYF
V gene: TRBV4-1
J gene: TRBJ2-3
clone size: .

CDR3 protein: CASNGLDGVGYTF
V gene: TRBV6-5
J gene: TRBJ1-2
clone size: .

CDR3 protein: CASSASGPQYF
V gene: TRBV7-2
J gene: TRBJ2-5
clone size: .

CDR3 protein: CASSSYPGGAGYGYTF
V gene: TRBV7-2
J gene: TRBJ1-2
clone size: .

CDR3 protein: CASSSSGGSSYNEQFF
V gene: TRBV2
J gene: TRBJ2-1
clone size: .

CDR3 protein: CASSLQARDSLRYEQYF
V gene: TRBV7-2
J gene: TRBJ2-7
clone size: .

CDR3 protein: CASSLGRRNQETQYF
V gene: TRBV7-8
J gene: TRBJ2-5
clone size: .

CDR3 protein: CASSLQGASNQPQHF
V gene: TRBV18
J gene: TRBJ1-5
clone size: .

CDR3 protein: CASSSHRGEQFF
V gene: TRBV6-5
J gene: TRBJ2-1
clone size: .

CDR3 protein: CASSSSSGGTGELFF
V gene: TRBV7-2
J gene: TRBJ2-2
clone size: few

CDR3 protein: CASSPRDSTDTQYF
V gene: TRBV18
J gene: TRBJ2-3
clone size: .

CDR3 protein: CASSGQGASEKLFF
V gene: TRBV28
J gene: TRBJ1-4
clone size: once

CDR3 protein: CASSQGGQNYGYTF
V gene: TRBV4-2
J gene: TRBJ1-2
clone size: .

CDR3 protein: CASSLGPGVNEKLFF
V gene: TRBV7-9
J gene: TRBJ1-4
clone size: .

CDR3 protein: CASSLDNEQFF
V gene: TRBV5-1
J gene: TRBJ2-1
clone size: once

CDR3 protein: CASSFGVSAGGREQFF
V gene: TRBV7-2
J gene: TRBJ2-1
clone size: .

CDR3 protein: CASRGLYNSPLHF
V gene: TRBV5-1
J gene: TRBJ1-6
clone size: .

CDR3 protein: CASSVVSGNTIYF
V gene: TRBV19
J gene: TRBJ1-3
clone size: .

CDR3 protein: CASSWRQVEKDTEAFF
V gene: TRBV11-2
J gene: TRBJ1-1
clone size: .

CDR3 protein: CASSHLLGQITGELFF
V gene: TRBV14
J gene: TRBJ2-2
clone size: few

CDR3 protein: CASSLEYQSQYF
V gene: TRBV11-2
J gene: TRBJ2-7
clone size: .

CDR3 protein: CASSEAGRNTDTQYF
V gene: TRBV2
J gene: TRBJ2-3
clone size: .

CDR3 protein: CASSLQGNEKLFF
V gene: TRBV6-5
J gene: TRBJ1-4
clone size: .

CDR3 protein: CASSSGLAGRTDTQYF
V gene: TRBV18
J gene: TRBJ2-3
clone size: once